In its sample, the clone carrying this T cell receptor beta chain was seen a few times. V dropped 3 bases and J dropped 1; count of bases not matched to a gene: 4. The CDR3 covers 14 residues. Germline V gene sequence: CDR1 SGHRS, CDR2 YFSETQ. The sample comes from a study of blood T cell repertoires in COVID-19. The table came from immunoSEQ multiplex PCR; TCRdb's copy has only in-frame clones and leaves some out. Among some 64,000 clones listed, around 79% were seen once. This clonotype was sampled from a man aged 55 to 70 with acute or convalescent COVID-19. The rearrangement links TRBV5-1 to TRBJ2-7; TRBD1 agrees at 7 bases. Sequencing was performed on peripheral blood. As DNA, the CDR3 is TGCGCCAGCAGCTCCCGACAGGGTTCCTACGAGCAGTACTTC. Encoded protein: CASSSRQGSYEQYF.